These T cell receptor beta chains were read from a single sample in a study of T cell responses to AZD1222 COVID-19 vaccine. Here immunoSEQ multiplex PCR was the method, and the copy in TCRdb shows in-frame clones only, minus some. The repertoire consists of about 150,000 clones, with less than 95% occurring once and the leading ten covering roughly 6%. Here the sequenced sample was peripheral blood, taken 28 days after the second AZD1222 dose. The receptors shown here come from an adult who received the AZD1222 COVID-19 vaccine. Both conserved end residues are part of each CDR3. The order of the fields is D gene, J gene, V gene, clone size, CDR3 DNA, CDR3 protein. A D gene is named only where the DNA matches it firmly. The size entry is marked missing in some rows and otherwise reads once, few, many or a size class.

D gene: NA; J gene: TRBJ2-5; V gene: TRBV19; clone size: NA; CDR3 DNA: TGTGCCAGTAAACCTCCACCGGGGGTGAACCAAGAGACCCAGTACTTC; CDR3 protein: CASKPPPGVNQETQYF
D gene: NA; J gene: TRBJ1-2; V gene: TRBV27; clone size: NA; CDR3 DNA: TGTGCCAGCAGCCCCATACAGGGAAACTATGGCTACACCTTC; CDR3 protein: CASSPIQGNYGYTF
D gene: TRBD1; J gene: TRBJ1-4; V gene: TRBV28; clone size: NA; CDR3 DNA: TGTGCCAGCAGCCGGATGACAGGGGGCGCGGAAAAACTGTTTTTT; CDR3 protein: CASSRMTGGAEKLFF
D gene: TRBD1; J gene: TRBJ1-4; V gene: TRBV27; clone size: NA; CDR3 DNA: TGTGCCAGCAGGCTCCAGGGGGTTACGGGGAATGAAAAACTGTTTTTT; CDR3 protein: CASRLQGVTGNEKLFF
D gene: TRBD1; J gene: TRBJ1-6; V gene: TRBV3-1/TRBV3-2; clone size: NA; CDR3 DNA: TGTGCCAGCAGCCAGACCAGGACAGGGAGCTCCTATAATTCACCCCTCCACTTT; CDR3 protein: CASSQTRTGSSYNSPLHF
D gene: NA; J gene: TRBJ1-1; V gene: TRBV7-8; clone size: NA; CDR3 DNA: TGTGCCAGCAGCTTAGACAGGATAGGAGGGGCTGAAGCTTTCTTT; CDR3 protein: CASSLDRIGGAEAFF
D gene: NA; J gene: TRBJ1-4; V gene: TRBV28; clone size: NA; CDR3 DNA: TGTGCCAGCAGTCAAGCCGACGCAACTAATGAAAAACTGTTTTTT; CDR3 protein: CASSQADATNEKLFF
D gene: NA; J gene: TRBJ1-3; V gene: TRBV6-2/TRBV6-3; clone size: NA; CDR3 DNA: TGTGCCAGCAGTTACCGGACCCAGATTGGAAACACCATATATTTT; CDR3 protein: CASSYRTQIGNTIYF
D gene: NA; J gene: TRBJ2-7; V gene: TRBV28; clone size: NA; CDR3 DNA: TGTGCCAGCAAAAGTCTTCCGGCCTCCTCCTACGAGCAGTACTTC; CDR3 protein: CASKSLPASSYEQYF
D gene: NA; J gene: TRBJ1-2; V gene: TRBV29-1; clone size: NA; CDR3 DNA: TGCAGCGTTTTGCCGCGCCAAGGCCATGGCTACACCTTC; CDR3 protein: CSVLPRQGHGYTF
D gene: NA; J gene: TRBJ2-7; V gene: TRBV10-2; clone size: NA; CDR3 DNA: TGCGCCAGCCGGCCGGGCCGGGCCTACGAGCAGTACTTC; CDR3 protein: CASRPGRAYEQYF
D gene: TRBD1; J gene: TRBJ2-7; V gene: TRBV5-4; clone size: once; CDR3 DNA: TGTGCCAGCAGTTGGGACAGTTCTACCTACGAGCAGTACTTC; CDR3 protein: CASSWDSSTYEQYF
D gene: NA; J gene: TRBJ1-2; V gene: TRBV27; clone size: NA; CDR3 DNA: TGTGCCAGCAGATCGACAGGTGGAGTAGGTGGCTACACCTTC; CDR3 protein: CASRSTGGVGGYTF
D gene: NA; J gene: TRBJ1-1; V gene: TRBV3-1/TRBV3-2; clone size: NA; CDR3 DNA: TGTGCCAGCAGCCAACTTCGGGACAATTCTGCTGAAGCTTTCTTT; CDR3 protein: CASSQLRDNSAEAFF
D gene: TRBD2; J gene: TRBJ2-7; V gene: TRBV3-1/TRBV3-2; clone size: NA; CDR3 DNA: TGTGCCAGCAGCCCCCCTAGCGGGAGGGCCAGCAACGAGCAGTACTTC; CDR3 protein: CASSPPSGRASNEQYF
D gene: TRBD2; J gene: TRBJ2-3; V gene: TRBV7-9; clone size: NA; CDR3 DNA: TGTGCCAGCAGCTTTTATTTCAGCGGGAGAATTGTAGATACGCAGTATTTT; CDR3 protein: CASSFYFSGRIVDTQYF